Each of the 19 T cell receptor beta chains below was sequenced from the same sample in a study of glioma-infiltrating T cells after dendritic cell vaccination listed by TCRdb under 2016. What this sample's time point label stands for: after dendritic cell vaccination, including at tumor progression/relapse. Receptor libraries were prepared by the immunoSEQ multiplex PCR assay. Sourced from immuneACCESS, this table was stored by TCRdb with only in-frame sequences that have V and J called. A share of the clones is absent; for the studies checked, an unresolved V gene accounts for under half, and the remainder has no known explanation. This sample comprises roughly 56,000 clones, more than 75% of them detected only once. The ten most abundant clones make up about 9% of the sample. Material: blood, obtained after dendritic cell vaccination. Every receptor here comes from a human donor with glioblastoma.

CDR3 coding DNA: TGCGCCAGCAGCGACCGCTTACTAGCGGGGGGTACCGGGGAGCTGTTTTTT. This translates into CASSDRLLAGGTGELFF. The V gene is TRBV4-3, the J gene TRBJ2-2, with TRBD2 matching over 12 bases. Germline V gives CDR1 LGHNA, CDR2 YSLEER. This CDR3 has 17 amino acids. The J segment lost 5 bases and the V segment lost 5 bases, leaving 9 bases of the junction unmatched.

CDR3 DNA sequence: TGTGCCAGCACCTCGGCCGAGACAAGGGGCTACACCTTC. This gives the protein CASTSAETRGYTF. The J gene is TRBJ1-2, the V gene TRBV2; no clear D gene. Germline loops: CDR1 SNHLY, CDR2 FYNNEI. The CDR3 sequence is 13 residues long. Trimming cost V 7 bases and J 8 bases, with 17 bases left between them.

The genes are TRBV28 and TRBJ1-1; D is unresolved. Trimming removed 5 bases at V and 1 base at J, with 11 bases between. Per germline, CDR1 MDHEN and CDR2 SYDVKM. This CDR3 has 14 residues. The DNA for the CDR3 is TGTGCCAGCAGTAGTGGCAGGCCGAACACTGAAGCTTTCTTT. Translated, it gives CASSSGRPNTEAFF.

V gene TRBV5-1 combines with J gene TRBJ1-6, with D perhaps TRBD1 (5 bases). This CDR3 spans 12 amino acids. Germline-derived CDR1 and CDR2 are SGHRS and YFSETQ. The germline V and J ends were trimmed by 3 bases and 16 bases, with 14 bases remaining between them. The CDR3 bases are TGCGCCAGCAGCTGGGGCTGGATTGGTCTCCACTTT. It translates to CASSWGWIGLHF.

The V and J genes are TRBV15 and TRBJ1-5, with D tentatively TRBD1 (5 bases). The germline gives CDR1 LNHNV, CDR2 YYDKDF (reference sequence). V was shortened by 0 bases and J by 4 bases, with 22 bases between the two germline ends. This CDR3 contains 19 residues. CDR3 sequence reads: CATSRDPPHPQDQNQPQHF. CDR3 nucleotide sequence: TGTGCCACCAGCAGAGACCCTCCCCACCCACAGGACCAGAATCAGCCCCAGCATTTT.

The V gene is TRBV30, the J gene TRBJ1-1; D is possibly TRBD1 (5 bases). Germline V CDR1 and CDR2: GTSNPN, SVGIG (reference sequence). The V end lost 3 bases, the J end lost 3 bases, and 14 bases lay between the germline ends. There are 14 residues in the CDR3. CDR3 nucleotide sequence: TGTGCCTGGAGGATAGGGGCCATCTACACTGAAGCTTTCTTT. Translating gives CAWRIGAIYTEAFF. The full variable domain, in which reference TRBV30 and TRBJ1-1 provide the parts outside the CDR3, is SQTIHQWPATLVQPVGSPLSLECTVEGTSNPNLYWYRQAAGRGLQLLFYSVGIGQISSEVPQNLSASRPQDRQFILSSKKLLLSDSGFYLCAWRIGAIYTEAFFGQGTRLTVV.

This clone has a single count. At one of its ends the junction is not consistent with the germline gene, which may arise from a read error. CDR3 protein: CAWSPGTTYSEQFF. The CDR3 DNA follows: TGTGCCTGGAGTCCGGGGACTACTTACAGTGAGCAGTTCTTC. The rearrangement links TRBV30 to TRBJ2-1, with 7 nucleotides matching TRBD2. The CDR3 runs 14 residues. Germline V gene data show CDR1 as GTSNPN and CDR2 as SVGIG (reference sequence).

This chain connects TRBV7-9 to TRBJ2-7, with 10 nucleotides matching TRBD1. J gave up 7 bases and V 1 base, and 7 bases lay outside the gene matches. The germline V gene encodes CDR1 SEHNR and CDR2 FQNEAQ (reference sequence). This CDR3 has 15 residues. The DNA for the CDR3 is TGTGCCAGCAGCTTAGGGACAGGGGGTGGAAAAGAGCAGTACTTC. Protein sequence: CASSLGTGGGKEQYF.

The chain uses TRBV2 and TRBJ2-2; 10 bases match TRBD2. The CDR3 runs to 14 residues. V gave up 9 bases and J gave up 6 bases; unmatched junction bases: 7. Germline-derived CDR1 and CDR2 are SNHLY and FYNNEI. DNA of the CDR3: TGTGCCAGAGGGACTAGCGATAGGGCCGGGGAGCTGTTTTTT. Translated, it gives CARGTSDRAGELFF.

The chain uses TRBV14 and TRBJ2-7, with TRBD1 matching over 9 bases. The germline V gene has CDR1 SGHDN and CDR2 FVKESK. Trimming at V came to 5 bases and at J to 4 bases, leaving 3 bases not matched to a gene. CDR3 length: 13 residues. CDR3 DNA sequence: TGTGCCAGCAGCGGACAGGGGAGGTACGAGCAGTACTTC. Protein product: CASSGQGRYEQYF.

The J gene is TRBJ1-3, the V gene TRBV6-5, with 8 bases lining up with TRBD1. The CDR3 totals 14 residues. V gave up 6 bases and J gave up 4 bases; unmatched junction bases: 5. The V gene's germline CDR1 is MNHEY and CDR2 SVGAGI. The CDR3 loop reads CASRPQGGGNTIYF. The CDR3 nucleotides are TGTGCCAGCAGGCCACAGGGGGGAGGAAACACCATATATTTT.

The V and J genes are TRBV7-2 and TRBJ1-5; TRBD1 matches 10 bases. Trimming took 5 bases from V and 6 from J; bases not matched to a gene: 7. The CDR3 extends over 15 amino acids. CDR1 is SGHTA and CDR2 is FQGNSA in the germline V gene. In DNA form, the CDR3 reads TGTGCCAGCAGCACGACAGGGGGCGCAGGTCAGCCCCAGCATTTT. Translation: CASSTTGGAGQPQHF.

The CDR3 region has the DNA TGTGCCAGCAGCTTAGTCCAGGAGAACACTGAAGCTTTCTTT. This codes for CASSLVQENTEAFF. This chain connects TRBV11-3 to TRBJ1-1, with D unresolved. With 1 base removed from V and 1 base from J, the gap between germline ends came to 7 bases. This CDR3 region has 14 residues. The germline V gene has CDR1 SGHNT and CDR2 YENEEA.

The gene calls are TRBV11-2 and TRBJ2-7, with TRBD1 matching 9 bases. CDR3 length equals 19 residues. Trimming took 0 bases from V and 2 from J; bases not matched to a gene: 14. Germline lookup yields CDR1 SGHAT and CDR2 FQNNGV. CDR3 in amino acids: CASSLDHDRGDRATYEQYF. CDR3 DNA: TGTGCCAGCAGCTTAGATCACGACAGGGGGGACAGGGCTACCTACGAGCAGTACTTC. The full variable domain, in which reference TRBV11-2 and TRBJ2-7 provide the parts outside the CDR3, is EAGVAQSPRYKIIEKRQSVAFWCNPISGHATLYWYQQILGQGPKLLIQFQNNGVVDDSQLPKDRFSAERLKGVDSTLKIQPAKLEDSAVYLCASSLDHDRGDRATYEQYFGPGTRLTVT.

The sample holds many counts of this clone. The V gene is TRBV5-4, the J gene TRBJ2-7, with D possibly TRBD1 on 5 matching bases. CDR3 length equals 13 residues. With 2 bases removed from V and 4 bases from J, the gap between germline ends came to 10 bases. Germline V gene sequence: CDR1 SGHNT, CDR2 YYREEE (reference sequence). The CDR3 coding sequence is TGTGCCAGCAGCTTCCAGGGTCGATACGAGCAGTACTTC. Protein: CASSFQGRYEQYF.

The chain links TRBV19 to TRBJ2-1; D is ambiguous. This CDR3 has 12 residues. Trimming pared 5 bases from V and 6 bases from J, leaving 8 bases between. Germline loops: CDR1 LNHDA, CDR2 SQIVND (reference sequence). The chain's CDR3 is CASSSQVNEQFF. CDR3 nucleotides: TGTGCCAGTAGTTCCCAGGTCAATGAGCAGTTCTTC.

CDR3 in DNA: TGTGCCAGCAGCTTAGTTGCCCAGAAGGAGACCCAGTACTTC. Translating gives CASSLVAQKETQYF. This chain joins TRBV7-6 and TRBJ2-5, with D unclear. CDR3 length equals 14 residues. Looked up from germline, CDR1 is SGHVS and CDR2 is FNYEAQ. V lost 1 base and J 5 bases, leaving 11 bases between the germline ends.

V and J are TRBV27 and TRBJ1-4; 11 positions match TRBD1. This CDR3 region has 15 residues. The ends lost 5 bases at V and 11 bases at J; junction bases unmatched: 10. Germline assignment: CDR1 MNHEY and CDR2 SMNVEV (reference sequence). CDR3: CASSPPGQGVSKLFF. The CDR3 DNA is TGTGCCAGCAGTCCCCCGGGACAGGGGGTGAGCAAACTGTTTTTT.

The J gene is TRBJ2-7, the V gene TRBV6-6, with unresolved D. Per the germline V gene, CDR1 is MNHNY and CDR2 is SVGAGI (reference sequence). The V and J ends lost 0 bases and 2 bases respectively, with 8 bases between them. This CDR3 is 14 amino acids long. CDR3 sequence (DNA): TGTGCCAGCAGTTACTCAGGAGATGCCTACGAGCAGTACTTC. Its translation is CASSYSGDAYEQYF.